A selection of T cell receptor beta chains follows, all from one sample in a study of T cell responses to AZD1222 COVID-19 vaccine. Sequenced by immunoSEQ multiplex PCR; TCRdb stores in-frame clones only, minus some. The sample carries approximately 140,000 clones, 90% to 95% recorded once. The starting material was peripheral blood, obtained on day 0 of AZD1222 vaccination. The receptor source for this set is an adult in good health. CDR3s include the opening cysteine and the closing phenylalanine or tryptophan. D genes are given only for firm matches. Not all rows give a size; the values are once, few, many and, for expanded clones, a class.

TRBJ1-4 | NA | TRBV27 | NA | CASSLRVTDREKLFF | TGTGCCAGCAGTTTAAGGGTGACGGATAGAGAAAAACTGTTTTTT
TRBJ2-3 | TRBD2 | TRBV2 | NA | CASSEREEVDTQYF | TGTGCCAGCAGTGAGCGGGAGGAGGTAGATACGCAGTATTTT
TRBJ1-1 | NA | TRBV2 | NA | CASFMNTEAFF | TGTGCCAGCTTCATGAACACTGAAGCTTTCTTT
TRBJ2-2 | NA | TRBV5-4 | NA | CASSWALPRGPGELFF | TGTGCCAGCAGCTGGGCCCTCCCCCGGGGGCCCGGGGAGCTGTTTTTT
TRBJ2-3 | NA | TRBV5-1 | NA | CASSLVGSWADTQYF | TGCGCCAGCAGCTTGGTTGGTTCTTGGGCAGATACGCAGTATTTT
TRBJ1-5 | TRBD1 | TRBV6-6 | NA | CASNKGGSHQPQHF | TGTGCCAGCAATAAAGGGGGCTCGCATCAGCCCCAGCATTTT
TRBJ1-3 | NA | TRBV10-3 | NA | CAISERGAGGNTIYF | TGTGCCATCAGTGAGAGGGGGGCTGGTGGAAACACCATATATTTT
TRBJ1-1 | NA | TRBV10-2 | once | CASGAGTEAFF | TGCGCCAGCGGGGCCGGCACTGAAGCTTTCTTT
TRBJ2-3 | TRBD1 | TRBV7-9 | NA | CASSLRGQGPDTQYF | TGTGCCAGCAGCTTAAGGGGACAGGGGCCAGATACGCAGTATTTT
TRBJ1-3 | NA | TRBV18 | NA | CASSQRGPRWESSGNTIYF | TGTGCCAGCTCACAACGGGGGCCCAGGTGGGAAAGCTCTGGAAACACCATATATTTT
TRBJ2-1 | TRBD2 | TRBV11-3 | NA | CASSLAGLSYNEQFF | TGTGCCAGCAGCTTAGCGGGACTATCCTACAATGAGCAGTTCTTC
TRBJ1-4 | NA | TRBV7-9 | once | CASSLDTKKLFF | TGTGCCAGCAGCTTAGACACGAAGAAACTGTTTTTT
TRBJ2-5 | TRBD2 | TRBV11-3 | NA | CASSSGLAGVETQYF | TGTGCCAGCAGCTCGGGACTAGCGGGAGTCGAGACCCAGTACTTC
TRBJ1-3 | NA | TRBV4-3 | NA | CASSQDVGAGNTIYF | TGCGCCAGCAGCCAAGATGTGGGGGCTGGAAACACCATATATTTT
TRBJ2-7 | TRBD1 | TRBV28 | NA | CASSSRKTGGTGAYEQYF | TGTGCCAGCAGTTCCCGAAAAACGGGCGGGACAGGGGCCTACGAGCAGTACTTC
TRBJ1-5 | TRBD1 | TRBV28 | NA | CLTGTGVGQPQHF | TGTCTTACCGGGACAGGGGTTGGGCAGCCCCAGCATTTT
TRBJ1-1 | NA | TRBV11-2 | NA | CASSLDYGMMGTEAFF | TGTGCCAGCAGCTTAGATTACGGGATGATGGGCACTGAAGCTTTCTTT
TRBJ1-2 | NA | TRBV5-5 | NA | CASRTLVGGDGYTF | TGTGCCAGCAGGACCCTTGTGGGGGGCGATGGCTACACCTTC
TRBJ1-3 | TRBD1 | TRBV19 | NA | CATTPQGADGNTIYF | TGTGCCACCACCCCCCAGGGGGCGGATGGAAACACCATATATTTT
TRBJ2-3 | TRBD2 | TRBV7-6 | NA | CASSLAGGGTTDTQYF | TGTGCCAGCAGCTTAGCAGGCGGGGGAACCACAGATACGCAGTATTTT
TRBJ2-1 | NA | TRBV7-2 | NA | CASSLAGGRNNEQFF | TGTGCCAGCAGCTTAGCGGGAGGACGAAACAATGAGCAGTTCTTC
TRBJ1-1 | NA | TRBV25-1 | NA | CASHGGGSTEAFF | TGTGCCAGTCATGGGGGGGGGAGCACTGAAGCTTTCTTT
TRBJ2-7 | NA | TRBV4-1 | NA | CASSQAWQGPYEQYF | TGCGCCAGCAGCCAAGCTTGGCAGGGCCCTTACGAGCAGTACTTC
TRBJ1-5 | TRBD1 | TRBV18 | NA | CASSPTGTRPQHF | TGTGCCAGCTCACCGACAGGGACCCGGCCCCAGCATTTT
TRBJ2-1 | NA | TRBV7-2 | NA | CASSLTTYNEQFF | TGTGCCAGCAGCCTGACAACCTACAATGAGCAGTTCTTC